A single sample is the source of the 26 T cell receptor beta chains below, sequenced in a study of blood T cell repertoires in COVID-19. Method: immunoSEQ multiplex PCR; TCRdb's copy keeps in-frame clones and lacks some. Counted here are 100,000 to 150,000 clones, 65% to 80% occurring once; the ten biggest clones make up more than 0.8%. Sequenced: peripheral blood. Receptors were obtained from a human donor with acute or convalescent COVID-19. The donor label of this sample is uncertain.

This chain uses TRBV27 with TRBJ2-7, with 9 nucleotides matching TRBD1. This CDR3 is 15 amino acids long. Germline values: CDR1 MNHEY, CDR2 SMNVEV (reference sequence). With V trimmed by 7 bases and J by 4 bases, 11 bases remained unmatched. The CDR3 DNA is TGTGCCAGCACCACTACAGGGGGCGCGGGATACGAGCAGTACTTC. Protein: CASTTTGGAGYEQYF.

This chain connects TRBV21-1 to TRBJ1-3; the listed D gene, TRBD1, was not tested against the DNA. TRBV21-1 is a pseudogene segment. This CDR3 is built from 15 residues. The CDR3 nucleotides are TGTGCCAGCAGCAACAGACAGGGGACTGGAAACACCATATATTTT. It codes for CASSNRQGTGNTIYF.

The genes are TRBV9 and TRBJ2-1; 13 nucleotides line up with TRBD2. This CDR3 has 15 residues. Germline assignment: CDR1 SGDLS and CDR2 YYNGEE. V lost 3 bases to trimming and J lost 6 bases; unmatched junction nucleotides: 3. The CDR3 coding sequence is TGTGCCAGCAGCGCTGGACTAGCGGGGGTCAATGAGCAGTTCTTC. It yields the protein CASSAGLAGVNEQFF.

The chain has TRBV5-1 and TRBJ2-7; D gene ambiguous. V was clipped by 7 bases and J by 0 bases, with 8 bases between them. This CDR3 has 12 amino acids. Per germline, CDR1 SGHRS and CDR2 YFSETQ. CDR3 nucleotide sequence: TGCGCCAGCGGCGGAAACTCCTACGAGCAGTACTTC. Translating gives CASGGNSYEQYF.

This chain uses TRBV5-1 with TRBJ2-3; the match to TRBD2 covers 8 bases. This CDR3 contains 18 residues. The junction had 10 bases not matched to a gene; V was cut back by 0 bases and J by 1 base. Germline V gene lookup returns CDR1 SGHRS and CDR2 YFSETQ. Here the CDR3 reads CASSLGLAGTFGTDTQYF. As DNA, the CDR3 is TGCGCCAGCAGCTTGGGTTTAGCGGGGACTTTCGGCACAGATACGCAGTATTTT.

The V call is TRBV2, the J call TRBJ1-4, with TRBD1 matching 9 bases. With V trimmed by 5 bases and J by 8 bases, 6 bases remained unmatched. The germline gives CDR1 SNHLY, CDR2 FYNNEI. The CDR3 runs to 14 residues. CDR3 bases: TGTGCCAGCAGTACGGACAGGGGTTTGGAAAAACTGTTTTTT. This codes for CASSTDRGLEKLFF. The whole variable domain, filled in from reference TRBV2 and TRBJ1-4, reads EPEVTQTPSHQVTQMGQEVILRCVPISNHLYFYWYRQILGQKVEFLVSFYNNEISEKSEIFDDQFSVERPDGSNFTLKIRSTKLEDSAMYFCASSTDRGLEKLFFGSGTQLSVL.

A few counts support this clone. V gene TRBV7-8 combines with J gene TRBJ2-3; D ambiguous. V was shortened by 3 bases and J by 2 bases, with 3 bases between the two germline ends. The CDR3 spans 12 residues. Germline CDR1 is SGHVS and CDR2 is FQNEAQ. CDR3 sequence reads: CASSFHTDTQYF. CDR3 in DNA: TGTGCCAGCAGCTTCCACACAGATACGCAGTATTTT.

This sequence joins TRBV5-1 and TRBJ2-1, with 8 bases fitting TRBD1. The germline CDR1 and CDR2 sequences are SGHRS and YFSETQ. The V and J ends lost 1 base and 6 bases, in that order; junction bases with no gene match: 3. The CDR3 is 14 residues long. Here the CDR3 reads CASSLQTGGNEQFF. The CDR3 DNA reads TGCGCCAGCAGCTTGCAAACAGGGGGCAATGAGCAGTTCTTC.

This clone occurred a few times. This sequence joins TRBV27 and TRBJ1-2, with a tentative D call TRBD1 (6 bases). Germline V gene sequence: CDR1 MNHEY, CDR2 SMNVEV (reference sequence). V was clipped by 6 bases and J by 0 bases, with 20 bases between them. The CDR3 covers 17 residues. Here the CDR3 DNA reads TGTGCCAGCAGACCCGACAGGTGGGGCACTACTAACTATGGCTACACCTTC. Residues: CASRPDRWGTTNYGYTF.

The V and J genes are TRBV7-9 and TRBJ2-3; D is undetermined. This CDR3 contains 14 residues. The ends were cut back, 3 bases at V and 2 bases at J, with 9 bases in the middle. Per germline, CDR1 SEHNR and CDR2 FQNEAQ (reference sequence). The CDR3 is CASSFSVLTDTQYF. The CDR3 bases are TGTGCCAGCAGCTTTAGTGTCCTCACAGATACGCAGTATTTT.

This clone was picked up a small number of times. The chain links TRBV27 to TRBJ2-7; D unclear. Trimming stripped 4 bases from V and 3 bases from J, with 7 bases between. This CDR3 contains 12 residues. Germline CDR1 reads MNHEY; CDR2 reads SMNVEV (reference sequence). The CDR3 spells CASSSGGYEQYF. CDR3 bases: TGTGCCAGCAGTTCCGGCGGCTACGAGCAGTACTTC.

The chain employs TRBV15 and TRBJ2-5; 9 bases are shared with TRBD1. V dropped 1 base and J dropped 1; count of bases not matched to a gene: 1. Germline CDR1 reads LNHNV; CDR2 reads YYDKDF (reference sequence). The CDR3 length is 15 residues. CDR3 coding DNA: TGTGCCACCAGCAGAGGGGACAGGGCCCAAGAGACCCAGTACTTC. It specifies CATSRGDRAQETQYF.

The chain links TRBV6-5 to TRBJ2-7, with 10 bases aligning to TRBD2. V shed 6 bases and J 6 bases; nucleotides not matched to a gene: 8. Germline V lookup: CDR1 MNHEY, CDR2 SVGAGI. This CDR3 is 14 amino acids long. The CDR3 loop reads CASRKAGGPGEQYV. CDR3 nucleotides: TGTGCCAGCAGAAAAGCGGGGGGGCCCGGCGAGCAGTACGTC.

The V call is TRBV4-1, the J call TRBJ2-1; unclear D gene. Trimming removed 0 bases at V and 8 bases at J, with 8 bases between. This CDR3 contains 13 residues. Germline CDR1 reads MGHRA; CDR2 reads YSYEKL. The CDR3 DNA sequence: TGCGCCAGCAGCCAAGAATTCCGGGATGAGCAGTTCTTC. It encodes CASSQEFRDEQFF.

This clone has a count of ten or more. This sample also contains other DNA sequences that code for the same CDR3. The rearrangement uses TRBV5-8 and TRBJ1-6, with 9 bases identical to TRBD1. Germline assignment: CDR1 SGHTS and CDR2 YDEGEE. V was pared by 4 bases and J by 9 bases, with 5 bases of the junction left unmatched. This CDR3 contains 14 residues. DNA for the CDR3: TGTGCCAGCAGCCCGGGACAGGGCGCTTCACCCCTCCACTTT. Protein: CASSPGQGASPLHF.

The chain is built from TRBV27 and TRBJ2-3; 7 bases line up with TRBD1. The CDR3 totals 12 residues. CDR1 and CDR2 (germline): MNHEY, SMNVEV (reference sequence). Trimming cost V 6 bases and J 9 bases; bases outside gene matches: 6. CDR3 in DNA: TGTGCCAGCAGGACAGGGCAGGGAACGCAGTATTTT. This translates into CASRTGQGTQYF.

CDR3 bases: TGTGCCAGCAGCGCTAGCGGGGGGGCCTTTCATGAGCAGTTCTTC. Amino acid sequence: CASSASGGAFHEQFF. The rearrangement joins TRBV9 to TRBJ2-1; 12 nucleotides match TRBD2. The junction had 6 bases not matched to a gene; V was cut back by 3 bases and J by 8 bases. Germline V lookup: CDR1 SGDLS, CDR2 YYNGEE. This CDR3 is 15 amino acids long. The variable domain in full, with the rest retrieved from reference TRBV9 and TRBJ2-1, is DSGVTQTPKHLITATGQRVTLRCSPRSGDLSVYWYQQSLDQGLQFLIQYYNGEERAKGNILERFSAQQFPDLHSELNLSSLELGDSALYFCASSASGGAFHEQFFGPGTRLTVL.

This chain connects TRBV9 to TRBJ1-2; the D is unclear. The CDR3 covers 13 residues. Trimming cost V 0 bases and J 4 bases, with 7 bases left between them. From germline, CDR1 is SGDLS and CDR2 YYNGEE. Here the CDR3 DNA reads TGTGCCAGCAGCGTAGACCCGCGCTATGGCTACACCTTC. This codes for CASSVDPRYGYTF.

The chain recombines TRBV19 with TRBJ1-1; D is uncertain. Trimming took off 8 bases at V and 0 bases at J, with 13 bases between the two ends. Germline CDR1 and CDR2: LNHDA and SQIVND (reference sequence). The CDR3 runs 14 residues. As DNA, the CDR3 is TGTGCCAGTCGCGCCTCATTGATGAACACTGAAGCTTTCTTT. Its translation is CASRASLMNTEAFF.

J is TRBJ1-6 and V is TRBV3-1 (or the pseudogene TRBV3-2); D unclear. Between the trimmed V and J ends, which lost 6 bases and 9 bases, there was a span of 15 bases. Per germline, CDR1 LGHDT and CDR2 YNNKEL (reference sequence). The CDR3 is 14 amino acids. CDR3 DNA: TGTGCCAGCAGAAGTCAGCAGGTGGTTTCACCCCTCCACTTT. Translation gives CASRSQQVVSPLHF.

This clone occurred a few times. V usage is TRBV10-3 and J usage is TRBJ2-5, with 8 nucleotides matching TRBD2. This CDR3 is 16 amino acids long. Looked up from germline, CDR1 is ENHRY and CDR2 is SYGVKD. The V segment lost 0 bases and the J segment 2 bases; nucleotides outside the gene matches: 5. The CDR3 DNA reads TGTGCCATCAGTGAGTCGAGCGGGGGAAAACAAGAGACCCAGTACTTC. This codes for CAISESSGGKQETQYF.

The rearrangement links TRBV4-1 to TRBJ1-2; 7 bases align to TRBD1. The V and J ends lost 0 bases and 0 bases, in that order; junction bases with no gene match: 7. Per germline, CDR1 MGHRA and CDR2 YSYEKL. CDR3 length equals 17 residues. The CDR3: CASSQDPGTAANYGYTF. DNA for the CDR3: TGCGCCAGCAGCCAAGACCCGGGGACAGCCGCTAACTATGGCTACACCTTC.

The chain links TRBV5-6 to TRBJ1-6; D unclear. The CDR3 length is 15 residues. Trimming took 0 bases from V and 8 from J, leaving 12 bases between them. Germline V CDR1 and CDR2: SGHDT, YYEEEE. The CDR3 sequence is CASSLDTRGDSPLHF. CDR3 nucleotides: TGTGCCAGCAGCTTGGACACGCGCGGGGATTCACCCCTCCACTTT. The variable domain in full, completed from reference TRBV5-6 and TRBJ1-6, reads DAGVTQSPTHLIKTRGQQVTLRCSPKSGHDTVSWYQQALGQGPQFIFQYYEEEERQRGNFPDRFSGHQFPNYSSELNVNALLLGDSALYLCASSLDTRGDSPLHFGNGTRLTVT.

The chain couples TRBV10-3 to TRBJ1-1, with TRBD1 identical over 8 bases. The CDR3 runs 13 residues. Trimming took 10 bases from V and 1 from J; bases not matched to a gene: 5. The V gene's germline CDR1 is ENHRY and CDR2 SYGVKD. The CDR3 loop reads CATSDRANTEAFF. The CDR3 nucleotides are TGTGCCACTTCGGACAGGGCGAACACTGAAGCTTTCTTT.

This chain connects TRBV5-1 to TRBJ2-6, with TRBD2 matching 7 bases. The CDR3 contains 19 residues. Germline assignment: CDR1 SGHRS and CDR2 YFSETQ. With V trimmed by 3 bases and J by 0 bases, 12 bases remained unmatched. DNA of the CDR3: TGCGCCAGCAGCTCCCGAGCCCGGGACTATCCCTCTGGGGCCAACGTCCTGACTTTC. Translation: CASSSRARDYPSGANVLTF.

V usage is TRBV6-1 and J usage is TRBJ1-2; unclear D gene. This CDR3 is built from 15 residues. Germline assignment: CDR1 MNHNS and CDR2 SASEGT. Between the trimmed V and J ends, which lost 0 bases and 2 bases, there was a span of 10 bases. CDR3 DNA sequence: TGTGCCAGCAGTGAAGCCGTCAGCGCAAACTATGGCTACACCTTC. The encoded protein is CASSEAVSANYGYTF.